This section outlines one T cell receptor (beta chain) sequence together with its context. This clone has ten or more counts. The target of this receptor is not known. The sequenced fragment ends 3 residues before the CDR3 boundary, so the rest is inferred from the germline J gene. The CDR3 goes from the cysteine to the phenylalanine over 15 residues. The 36 bases shown cover part of the CDR3, and their frame starts at base 1. For this chain, trimming is 0 bases at the V end and 3 bases at the J end, and the number of junction bases without a gene match is 3. The germline V gene specifies SGHAT as CDR1 and FQNNGV as CDR2. This entry comes from a study of T cell clonality in common variable immunodeficiency (dated by TCRdb to between 2014 and 2017). Broader findings and caveats from the paper: CVID TCRbeta sequences reportedly showed fewer deletions and N-nucleotide insertions and lacked highly modified clones with 13 or more V deletions. Healthy controls shared more TCRbeta clones with each other than CVID subjects shared among themselves (p < 0.0001). The authors noted that sequencing repertoires of T cell subpopulations would be needed to clarify what caused the increased clonality in CVID. Even though DNA input was the same, control samples had an average of around 82,000 unique sequences each, compared with about 30,000 in CVID samples. Increased TCRbeta clonality was found in CVID subjects compared with healthy controls (t-test p = 0.018), with the increase being most characteristic of about a third of subjects. Differences among patients in the CVID cohort limited the correlations between repertoire features and clinical complications.

For sequencing, equivalent amounts of genomic DNA were input from CVID and control samples. For every sample, a 60 bp segment covering the rearranged TCRbeta CDR3 region was amplified and then sequenced. The immunoSEQ assay, a bias-corrected multiplex PCR combined with high-throughput sequencing, was used to amplify TCRbeta. The authors processed their data as follows. Every unique nucleotide sequence was considered a clone and was annotated with V, D and J genes, copy number and frequency. Sequences were labeled productive if in frame, and non-productive if out of frame or containing stop codons. As previously described, clonality was calculated on the basis of Shannon's entropy. The predicted amino acid sequences of productive clones were used to derive mean CDR3 Kyte-Doolittle hydropathy. The R hclust function was used to hierarchically cluster scaled V gene usage with Manhattan distance and complete linkage. To assess clone sharing by CDR3 amino acid sequence, 12 repertoires per group were resampled over 100 rounds. The repertoires were searched for 55 to 75 published EBV-specific TCRbeta sequences and 200 to 300 published CMV-specific TCRbeta sequences. After a couple of CVID samples that produced fewer than 10,000 sequences were dropped from the analysis, a few dozen CVID repertoires remained. The table was pulled from immuneACCESS by TCRdb, which kept in-frame rearrangements only. Such tables lose some clones; where checked, under half of the loss comes from unresolved V genes, and the rest has no known cause. That table supplies the V and J calls and clone size; D and trimming were determined from the DNA. This sample contains more than 45,000 clones, none of which is a singleton. About 5.9% of the sample goes to the ten largest clones.

Most CVID patients and most healthy controls were of Caucasian heritage. From each donor, roughly 4.5 to 9 ml of heparinized peripheral whole blood was collected. TCRbeta CDR3 repertoires were sequenced from genomic DNA of adults with common variable immune deficiency (CVID) and healthy adult controls. The control group was made up of about 22 healthy adult volunteers (about ten male and around 12 female) whose ages ranged from about 20 to 66 years, with a mean age of roughly 33. Diluted blood was density-centrifuged over Hypaque 1077 or Ficoll-Paque to isolate peripheral blood mononuclear cells. Genomic DNA was extracted from unsorted mononuclear cells by Qiagen column purification or by a centrifugation-based method.

The TCR was taken from a person aged 18-70 years in good health. Material: peripheral blood mononuclear cells. The rearranged chain carries TRBV11-2 and TRBJ2-3, and 7 junction bases match TRBD1. The CDR3 region has the sequence CASSLDGRGTDTQYF. The covered CDR3 bases are TGTGCCAGCAGCTTAGACGGCAGGGGGACAGATACG.